Below, 21 T cell receptor beta chains from the same sample are listed, as sequenced in a study of cytomegalovirus exposure and HLA in healthy donors. 60 Vbeta and 13 Jbeta primers were used in PCR. Generated by immunoSEQ multiplex PCR, the TCRdb table keeps only in-frame clones and is missing some. The sample has about 130,000 clones; roughly four fifths are singletons. The sequencing sample was made of PBMCs. The receptors here all came from a woman in her forties or fifties in good health and CMV-seronegative.

This chain links TRBV18 with TRBJ2-7, with unresolved D. This CDR3 is 14 amino acids long. The germline V gene encodes CDR1 KGHSH and CDR2 LQKENI. Trimming took off 2 bases at V and 4 bases at J, with 12 bases between the two ends. The CDR3, as DNA: TGTGCCAGCTCACCAATTAGAGGAGCATACGAGCAGTACTTC. This encodes CASSPIRGAYEQYF. Complete variable domain (other parts from reference TRBV18 and TRBJ2-7): NAGVMQNPRHLVRRRGQEARLRCSPMKGHSHVYWYRQLPEEGLKFMVYLQKENIIDESGMPKERFSAEFPKEGPSILRIQQVVRGDSAAYFCASSPIRGAYEQYFGPGTRLTVT.

Of note for this clone: An end of the junction differs from the germline gene, which may be a read error. The J gene is TRBJ2-3, the V gene TRBV7-7; D is perhaps TRBD1 (6 bases). The CDR3 has 15 amino acids. Germline V gene lookup returns CDR1 SSHAT and CDR2 FNYEAQ (reference sequence). The CDR3 protein is CASSPRQAGRDTQYF. The CDR3 bases are TGTGCTAGCAGCCCTAGACAGGCCGGTAGGGATACGCAGTATTTT.

The J gene is TRBJ2-5, the V gene TRBV13; tentative D call: TRBD2 (6 bases). Germline CDR1 PRHDT, CDR2 FYEKMQ (reference sequence). The V end lost 5 bases, the J end lost 11 bases, and 21 bases lay between the germline ends. The CDR3 loop spans 14 amino acids. The CDR3, as DNA: TGTGCCAGCAGCCCCCCAGCGGGCCGTGGGGAGCAGTACTTC. Amino acids: CASSPPAGRGEQYF.

This clone came up a few times. This chain connects TRBV6-5 to TRBJ1-1, with no clear D. CDR1 MNHEY and CDR2 SVGAGI come from the germline V gene. This CDR3 is 16 amino acids long. Trimming removed 2 bases from V and 1 base from J, with 14 bases in between. CDR3 nucleotides: TGTGCCAGCAGTTACGGATACTTAACAGCGAACACTGAAGCTTTCTTT. Its translation: CASSYGYLTANTEAFF.

This clone was picked up a small number of times. This chain uses TRBV6-6 with TRBJ1-2, with 7 positions matching TRBD1. Germline values: CDR1 MNHNY, CDR2 SVGAGI (reference sequence). CDR3 length equals 15 residues. J lost 8 bases, V lost 0 bases, and 9 bases had no gene match. CDR3 DNA sequence: TGTGCCAGCAGTTACTCGCCAGACAGGGCATACGGCTACACCTTC. This codes for CASSYSPDRAYGYTF.

This rearrangement joins TRBV19 to TRBJ1-1; D ambiguous. There are 13 residues in the CDR3. Germline V CDR1 and CDR2: LNHDA, SQIVND (reference sequence). V was shortened by 1 base and J by 4 bases, with 7 bases between the two germline ends. The CDR3 spells CASSIVRGTEAFF. CDR3 nucleotides: TGTGCCAGTAGTATAGTGCGGGGCACTGAAGCTTTCTTT.

This chain links TRBV13 with TRBJ2-7, with D perhaps TRBD2 (6 bases). Trimming took 5 bases from V and 7 from J, leaving 18 bases between them. The CDR3 runs 14 residues. CDR1 is PRHDT, CDR2 FYEKMQ, per germline (reference sequence). The CDR3 sequence is CASSPPAGRGEQYF. The CDR3 DNA reads as TGTGCCAGCAGCCCCCCAGCGGGCCGTGGGGAGCAGTACTTC.

Comments on this clone: Within the sample, other DNA sequences also encode this same CDR3. This chain links TRBV5-6 with TRBJ1-1; D is unclear. Trimming took 0 bases from V and 1 from J, leaving 4 bases between them. CDR3 length: 13 amino acids. Looked up from germline, CDR1 is SGHDT and CDR2 is YYEEEE. The CDR3 region is CASSLGRNTEAFF. The DNA of the CDR3 is TGTGCCAGCAGCTTGGGGAGGAACACTGAAGCTTTCTTT.

The chain couples TRBV19 to TRBJ1-2, with 7 bases fitting TRBD1. This CDR3 has 14 amino acids. CDR1 is LNHDA, CDR2 SQIVND, per germline (reference sequence). V dropped 2 bases and J dropped 4; count of bases not matched to a gene: 4. CDR3 bases: TGTGCCAGTAGTATACCGCCAGGGGGCTATGGCTACACCTTC. This sequence encodes CASSIPPGGYGYTF.

The rearrangement links TRBV29-1 to TRBJ2-1; 10 nucleotides align to TRBD2. Germline CDR1 and CDR2: SQVTM and ANQGSEA. This CDR3 contains 14 residues. Trimming cost V 2 bases and J 8 bases; bases outside gene matches: 6. CDR3 sequence: CSVESSGSLDEQFF. The CDR3 DNA sequence: TGCAGCGTTGAATCTAGCGGGAGTCTTGATGAGCAGTTCTTC.

The rearrangement links TRBV5-6 to TRBJ2-6; D gene unclear. The germline V and J ends were trimmed by 4 bases and 0 bases, with 11 bases remaining between them. The length of the CDR3 is 16 residues. Germline V gene lookup returns CDR1 SGHDT and CDR2 YYEEEE. CDR3 bases: TGTGCCAGCAGCCTGGGGTGGCTCTCTGGGGCCAACGTCCTGACTTTC. Its protein is CASSLGWLSGANVLTF.

The chain couples TRBV27 to TRBJ2-5, with 7 bases lining up with TRBD1. The CDR3 is made up of 16 amino acids. After removal of 1 base from V and 1 base from J, the junction contained 6 bases not matched to a gene. CDR1 and CDR2 (germline): MNHEY, SMNVEV (reference sequence). CDR3 protein: CASSLLYAGGQETQYF. Here the CDR3 DNA reads TGTGCCAGCAGTTTATTGTACGCAGGGGGCCAAGAGACCCAGTACTTC.

DNA for the CDR3: TGTGCCAGCCGACGGCGGGACAGGGACTACGAGCAGTACTTC. Encoded protein: CASRRRDRDYEQYF. The chain joins TRBV2 to TRBJ2-7, with 9 positions matching TRBD1. V shed 8 bases, J shed 3 bases, and the junction held 8 bases outside the gene matches. The CDR3 sequence is 14 residues long. Germline CDR1 is SNHLY and CDR2 is FYNNEI.

The chain combines TRBV30 with TRBJ2-5; perhaps TRBD1 as D (5 bases). Trimming stripped 1 base from V and 4 bases from J, with 16 bases between. Germline CDR1 GTSNPN, CDR2 SVGIG (reference sequence). This CDR3 is built from 15 residues. This CDR3 is CAWSGRSGWRETQYF. The DNA for the CDR3 is TGTGCCTGGAGTGGCAGGTCAGGGTGGCGAGAGACCCAGTACTTC.

This clone was seen a handful of times. The V and J genes are TRBV7-2 and TRBJ1-1; 7 bases are a match to TRBD1. The CDR3 runs 16 residues. J lost 1 base, V lost 5 bases, and 10 bases had no gene match. Per the germline V gene, CDR1 is SGHTA and CDR2 is FQGNSA. In DNA, the CDR3 is TGTGCCAGCAGCCAGACCCGACAGGGTTCGAACACTGAAGCTTTCTTT. This sequence encodes CASSQTRQGSNTEAFF.

The chain carries TRBV28 and TRBJ1-4; 8 nucleotides align to TRBD1. Per the germline V gene, CDR1 is MDHEN and CDR2 is SYDVKM. The junction had 19 bases not matched to a gene; V was cut back by 6 bases and J by 4 bases. The CDR3 is 19 amino acids. CDR3: CASRQPPDRVGLGNEKLFF. Written as DNA, the CDR3 is TGTGCCAGCAGACAACCCCCGGACAGGGTTGGTCTCGGTAATGAAAAACTGTTTTTT.

The chain is built from TRBV7-2 and TRBJ2-3; D might be TRBD1 (5 bases). There are 14 residues in the CDR3. In germline, CDR1 is SGHTA, CDR2 FQGNSA. The germline V and J ends were trimmed by 0 bases and 4 bases, with 8 bases remaining between them. The CDR3 DNA is TGTGCCAGCAGCTTAGCCAGGGTTGCAGATACGCAGTATTTT. This gives the protein CASSLARVADTQYF.

The chain uses TRBV7-2 and TRBJ1-3, with TRBD1 as a possible D gene (6 bases). Germline-derived CDR1 and CDR2 are SGHTA and FQGNSA. There are 13 residues in the CDR3. V lost 3 bases, J lost 7 bases, and 10 bases lay in between. The chain's CDR3 is CASSFNRVNTIYF. CDR3 bases: TGTGCCAGCAGCTTTAACAGGGTGAACACCATATATTTT.

The CDR3 is CASTYSARDREPEAFF. The CDR3 DNA follows: TGTGCCAGCACCTACTCGGCGAGGGACAGGGAGCCTGAAGCTTTCTTT. The gene calls are TRBV27 and TRBJ1-1, with TRBD1 matching over 9 bases. The CDR3 has 16 residues. V dropped 7 bases and J dropped 6; count of bases not matched to a gene: 15. Germline V gene sequence: CDR1 MNHEY, CDR2 SMNVEV (reference sequence).

The gene calls are TRBV11-3 and TRBJ1-1; possibly TRBD1 for D (6 bases). V was trimmed by 1 base and J by 5 bases, leaving 23 bases between them. CDR3 length: 18 amino acids. Germline V gene data show CDR1 as SGHNT and CDR2 as YENEEA. CDR3 nucleotide sequence: TGTGCCAGCAGCTTAGTTCGACAGGCTTTCATCAGTAAGACTGAAGCTTTCTTT. Translated, it gives CASSLVRQAFISKTEAFF. Full variable domain (outside the CDR3, taken from reference TRBV11-3 and TRBJ1-1): EAGVVQSPRYKIIEKKQPVAFWCNPISGHNTLYWYLQNLGQGPELLIRYENEEAVDDSQLPKDRFSAERLKGVDSTLKIQPAELGDSAVYLCASSLVRQAFISKTEAFFGQGTRLTVV.

This chain joins TRBV5-4 and TRBJ2-5, with D possibly being TRBD2 (5 bases). This CDR3 contains 13 residues. Germline V gene lookup returns CDR1 SGHNT and CDR2 YYREEE (reference sequence). Trimming stripped 1 base from V and 4 bases from J, with 8 bases between. CDR3 sequence: CASSLSGSETQYF. CDR3 nucleotide sequence: TGTGCCAGCAGCTTGTCGGGGTCAGAGACCCAGTACTTC.